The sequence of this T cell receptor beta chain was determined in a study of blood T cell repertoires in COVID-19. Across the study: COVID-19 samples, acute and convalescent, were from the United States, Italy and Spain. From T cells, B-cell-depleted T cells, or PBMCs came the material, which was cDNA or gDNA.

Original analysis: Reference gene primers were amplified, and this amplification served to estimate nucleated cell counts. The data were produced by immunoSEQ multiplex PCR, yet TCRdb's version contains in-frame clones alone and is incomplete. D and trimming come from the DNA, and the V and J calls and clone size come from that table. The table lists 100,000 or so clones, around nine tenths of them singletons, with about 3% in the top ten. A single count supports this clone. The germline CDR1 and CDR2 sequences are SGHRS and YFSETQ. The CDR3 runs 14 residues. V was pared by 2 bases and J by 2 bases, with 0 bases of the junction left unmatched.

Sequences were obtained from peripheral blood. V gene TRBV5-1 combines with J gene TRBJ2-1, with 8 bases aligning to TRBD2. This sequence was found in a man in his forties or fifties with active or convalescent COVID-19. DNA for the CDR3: TGCGCCAGCAGCTTAGCGGGGGCCTACAATGAGCAGTTCTTC. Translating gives CASSLAGAYNEQFF.